Following are 31 T cell receptor beta chains from one sample sequenced in a study of Tregs in tolerant kidney transplant recipients (dated by TCRdb to between 2018 and 2020). The protocol used for the library was the immunoSEQ multiplex PCR assay. TCRdb provides this immuneACCESS table in a form limited to in-frame rearrangements. Some clones are lacking; in checked studies, under half of them reflect an unresolved V gene, and why the rest are absent is not known. A total of roughly 66,000 clones appear in this sample, over 85% of them only once. The ten largest clones capture around 9.9% of the sample. This sample's time point label indicates: blood sample drawn before combined kidney and bone marrow transplant. The sample was CD8+ T cells from blood, taken before the transplant. These TCRs come from a human donor who received a combined kidney and bone marrow transplant.

V usage is TRBV7-9 and J usage is TRBJ2-1; 7 bases map to TRBD2. This CDR3 has 15 residues. With V trimmed by 4 bases and J by 9 bases, 12 bases remained unmatched. The germline gives CDR1 SEHNR, CDR2 FQNEAQ (reference sequence). The CDR3 DNA follows: TGTGCCAGCAGCTCGCCGGGGGGACCCACTGGTGAGCAGTTCTTC. It codes for CASSSPGGPTGEQFF.

This chain connects TRBV4-2 to TRBJ1-4; a possible D gene is TRBD1 (6 bases). The CDR3 is 16 amino acids. The germline V gene encodes CDR1 LGHNA and CDR2 YNFKEQ. Trimming cost V 5 bases and J 0 bases, with 13 bases left between them. The chain's CDR3 is CASSVQSGATNEKLFF. CDR3 DNA sequence: TGTGCCAGCAGCGTCCAATCAGGGGCAACTAATGAAAAACTGTTTTTT.

Of note for this clone: One end of the junction fails to match germline, which may point to a read error. This chain connects TRBV7-2 to TRBJ1-1, with unresolved D. This CDR3 has 17 residues. Per the germline V gene, CDR1 is SGHTA and CDR2 is FQGNSA. The CDR3 nucleotides are TGTGCCAGCAGCTTAGCCGGGTTTGGGAGCGGGAACGCTGAAGCTTTCTTT. This codes for CASSLAGFGSGNAEAFF.

The chain has TRBV7-2 and TRBJ2-7; 10 bases line up with TRBD1. Germline CDR1 is SGHTA and CDR2 is FQGNSA. There are 16 residues in the CDR3. Trimming removed 1 base from V and 3 bases from J; junction bases left unmatched: 6. CDR3 loop: CASSLDSGTGVYEQYF. Here the CDR3 DNA reads TGTGCCAGCAGCTTAGACTCCGGGACAGGGGTCTACGAGCAGTACTTC.

This sequence joins TRBV19 and TRBJ2-7, with 9 bases aligning to TRBD2. This CDR3 is 15 amino acids long. Germline assignment: CDR1 LNHDA and CDR2 SQIVND (reference sequence). The V gene end was trimmed by 5 bases and the J gene end by 3 bases; junction bases not matched to a gene: 8. Here the CDR3 DNA reads TGTGCCAGTAGTCCACTACTAGCGGGCATCTACGAGCAGTACTTC. This codes for CASSPLLAGIYEQYF.

The chain has TRBV4-2 and TRBJ1-5, with unresolved D. V dropped 3 bases and J dropped 0 bases, with 9 bases sitting between them. The CDR3 length is 15 residues. CDR1 LGHNA and CDR2 YNFKEQ come from the germline V gene. Here the CDR3 reads CASSQGEYSNQPQHF. The CDR3 DNA sequence: TGTGCCAGCAGCCAGGGCGAATATAGCAATCAGCCCCAGCATTTT.

The CDR3 nucleotides read TGTGCCAGCAGCGTAGAACTAGCATATGGAGATACGCAGTATTTT. It yields the protein CASSVELAYGDTQYF. V usage is TRBV9 and J usage is TRBJ2-3; perhaps TRBD2 as D (6 bases). Germline-derived CDR1 and CDR2 are SGDLS and YYNGEE. Trimming stripped 0 bases from V and 5 bases from J, with 13 bases between. The CDR3 has 15 residues.

This clone was detected only once. The chain's CDR3 is CASSQGSGDYNEQFF. CDR3 bases: TGCGCCAGCAGCCAAGGGAGCGGGGATTACAATGAGCAGTTCTTC. The J gene is TRBJ2-1, the V gene TRBV4-3; 7 bases map to TRBD2. CDR1 and CDR2 from the germline V gene are LGHNA and YSLEER. After removal of 1 base from V and 4 bases from J, the junction contained 4 bases not matched to a gene. This CDR3 comprises 15 residues.

The chain joins TRBV7-9 to TRBJ2-1; no clear D gene. This CDR3 is built from 15 residues. Germline V CDR1 and CDR2: SEHNR, FQNEAQ (reference sequence). V lost 2 bases, J lost 9 bases, and 17 bases lay in between. The CDR3 DNA is TGTGCCAGCAGCTTACTTCAGTTTAGGCCGGGTGAGCAGTTCTTC. It yields the protein CASSLLQFRPGEQFF.

V is TRBV27 and J is TRBJ1-2; 9 nucleotides agree with TRBD1. V gave up 8 bases and J gave up 8 bases; unmatched junction bases: 12. From germline, CDR1 is MNHEY and CDR2 SMNVEV (reference sequence). This CDR3 comprises 14 residues. The CDR3: CASAETTGGNGYTF. CDR3 nucleotides: TGTGCCAGCGCGGAAACGACAGGGGGTAACGGCTACACCTTC.

The gene calls are TRBV29-1 and TRBJ2-7, with 12 bases that match TRBD1. The CDR3 contains 16 residues. Trimming removed 1 base from V and 1 base from J; junction bases left unmatched: 5. CDR1 and CDR2 (germline): SQVTM, ANQGSEA. The CDR3 here is CSVEVGGQGASYEQYF. CDR3 sequence (DNA): TGCAGCGTTGAAGTCGGGGGACAGGGGGCTTCCTACGAGCAGTACTTC.

The chain uses TRBV29-1 and TRBJ1-1, with D maybe TRBD1 (6 bases). Germline lookup yields CDR1 SQVTM and CDR2 ANQGSEA. The CDR3 sequence is 12 residues long. The V end was cut by 4 bases, the J end by 4 bases, with 10 bases between. This chain's CDR3 is CSVGTGSTEAFF. The CDR3 nucleotides read TGCAGCGTTGGCACAGGGAGCACTGAAGCTTTCTTT.

The chain combines TRBV4-3 with TRBJ2-7; TRBD1 matches 7 bases. CDR1 and CDR2 (germline): LGHNA, YSLEER. Trimming took 0 bases from V and 4 from J; bases not matched to a gene: 3. The CDR3 sequence is 14 residues long. The CDR3: CASSQDPGQYEQYF. CDR3 in DNA: TGCGCCAGCAGCCAAGATCCGGGACAGTACGAGCAGTACTTC.

This chain joins TRBV5-8 and TRBJ2-7; TRBD2 matches 10 bases. CDR3 size: 16 residues. V shed 0 bases, J shed 2 bases, and the junction held 5 bases outside the gene matches. Germline assignment: CDR1 SGHTS and CDR2 YDEGEE. CDR3 nucleotide sequence: TGTGCCAGCAGCTTGGAAGCTAGCGGGGGAACCTACGAGCAGTACTTC. Translating it yields CASSLEASGGTYEQYF.

This chain uses TRBV9 with TRBJ1-1; D may be TRBD1 (6 bases). Trimming took 4 bases from V and 0 from J, leaving 13 bases between them. Germline CDR1 and CDR2: SGDLS and YYNGEE. The CDR3 covers 15 residues. The chain's CDR3 is CASSPLQGMNTEAFF. As DNA, the CDR3 is TGTGCCAGCAGCCCGTTGCAGGGGATGAACACTGAAGCTTTCTTT. Combining the CDR3 with reference TRBV9 and TRBJ1-1 gives the whole variable domain DSGVTQTPKHLITATGQRVTLRCSPRSGDLSVYWYQQSLDQGLQFLIQYYNGEERAKGNILERFSAQQFPDLHSELNLSSLELGDSALYFCASSPLQGMNTEAFFGQGTRLTVV.

The CDR3 protein is CATSATGPTFGGIYEQYF. The CDR3 bases are TGTGCCACCAGCGCAACGGGACCTACCTTCGGCGGGATCTACGAGCAGTACTTC. The chain is built from TRBV15 and TRBJ2-7; D possibly corresponds to TRBD2 (6 bases). This CDR3 has 18 residues. Trimming left V 5 bases short and J 3 bases short, with 26 bases between. In germline, CDR1 is LNHNV, CDR2 YYDKDF (reference sequence).

V and J are TRBV28 and TRBJ1-5, with D possibly being TRBD1 (6 bases). This CDR3 spans 15 amino acids. V lost 5 bases to trimming and J lost 1 base, with 12 bases between them. Germline V gene sequence: CDR1 MDHEN, CDR2 SYDVKM. The chain's CDR3 is CASSLRTVSNQPQHF. The CDR3 DNA sequence: TGTGCCAGCAGTCTACGGACAGTCAGCAATCAGCCCCAGCATTTT.

V usage is TRBV7-7 and J usage is TRBJ2-3, with 8 bases aligning to TRBD2. The CDR3 spans 15 residues. CDR1 is SSHAT, CDR2 FNYEAQ, per germline (reference sequence). Unmatched junction bases numbered 4, after V lost 5 bases and J lost 0 bases. Here the CDR3 DNA reads TGTGCCAGCAGCCTGCGGGGGGCCAGCACAGATACGCAGTATTTT. Protein product: CASSLRGASTDTQYF.

This clone turned up a few times. The V gene is TRBV7-9, the J gene TRBJ1-5; 9 positions match TRBD1. Germline CDR1 SEHNR, CDR2 FQNEAQ (reference sequence). The CDR3 totals 15 residues. V lost 4 bases, J lost 2 bases, and 3 bases stayed unmatched. CDR3 region: CASSSGTGRNQPQHF. CDR3 sequence (DNA): TGTGCCAGCAGCTCCGGGACAGGGCGCAATCAGCCCCAGCATTTT.

The chain combines TRBV11-2 with TRBJ2-7; 8 bases align to TRBD2. Germline CDR1 reads SGHAT; CDR2 reads FQNNGV. The length of the CDR3 is 13 residues. The ends lost 5 bases at V and 5 bases at J; junction bases unmatched: 5. The DNA of the CDR3 is TGTGCCAGCAGCCCGGGACTAGTCCACGAGCAGTACTTC. It yields the protein CASSPGLVHEQYF.

The gene calls are TRBV4-2 and TRBJ1-4; 8 bases map to TRBD1. The length of the CDR3 is 16 residues. From germline, CDR1 is LGHNA and CDR2 YNFKEQ. V shed 0 bases, J shed 7 bases, and the junction held 7 bases outside the gene matches. CDR3 DNA: TGTGCCAGCAGCCAAGATCTTGGCAGGGGGCGTGAAAAACTGTTTTTT. As protein: CASSQDLGRGREKLFF.

The chain employs TRBV11-3 and TRBJ2-7, with D maybe TRBD1 (5 bases). Trimming shortened V by 2 bases and J by 2 bases, and 10 bases separated the two germline ends. Germline V gene data show CDR1 as SGHNT and CDR2 as YENEEA. The CDR3 consists of 14 residues. CDR3 sequence: CASSLKDSPYEQYF. CDR3 DNA sequence: TGTGCCAGCAGCTTAAAAGACAGCCCCTACGAGCAGTACTTC. The full variable domain, rest sourced from reference TRBV11-3 and TRBJ2-7, is EAGVVQSPRYKIIEKKQPVAFWCNPISGHNTLYWYLQNLGQGPELLIRYENEEAVDDSQLPKDRFSAERLKGVDSTLKIQPAELGDSAVYLCASSLKDSPYEQYFGPGTRLTVT.

V usage is TRBV5-7 and J usage is TRBJ2-5, with a tentative D call TRBD2 (5 bases). TRBV5-7 is filed as an ORF, its function uncertain. This CDR3 has 14 amino acids. The ends were cut back, 4 bases at V and 1 base at J, with 11 bases in the middle. CDR3 protein: CASSHGELQETQYF. The DNA of the CDR3 is TGTGCCAGCAGCCACGGGGAACTCCAAGAGACCCAGTACTTC.

The chain has TRBV15 and TRBJ1-5; D may be TRBD1 (6 bases). CDR3 length equals 15 residues. V lost 0 bases and J lost 6, with 12 bases in between. Germline V gene data show CDR1 as LNHNV and CDR2 as YYDKDF (reference sequence). The chain's CDR3 is CATSRDRGEGQPQHF. The DNA for the CDR3 is TGTGCCACCAGCAGAGACAGGGGAGAGGGTCAGCCCCAGCATTTT. Complete variable domain (other parts from reference TRBV15 and TRBJ1-5): DAMVIQNPRYQVTQFGKPVTLSCSQTLNHNVMYWYQQKSSQAPKLLFHYYDKDFNNEADTPDNFQSRRPNTSFCFLDIRSPGLGDTAMYLCATSRDRGEGQPQHFGDGTRLSIL.

The chain recombines TRBV7-9 with TRBJ2-1; TRBD1 might be the D (5 bases). V lost 1 base, J lost 8 bases, and 15 bases lay in between. Germline V gene data show CDR1 as SEHNR and CDR2 as FQNEAQ (reference sequence). This CDR3 is built from 15 residues. In DNA form, the CDR3 reads TGTGCCAGCAGCTTAGTCACCCAGGGTGGGGATGAGCAGTTCTTC. Translated: CASSLVTQGGDEQFF.

The chain employs TRBV28 and TRBJ2-7; possibly TRBD1 for D (6 bases). Trimming took off 6 bases at V and 4 bases at J, with 13 bases between the two ends. The CDR3 consists of 13 residues. Germline-derived CDR1 and CDR2 are MDHEN and SYDVKM. The CDR3 loop reads CASSYSTGYEQYF. DNA of the CDR3: TGTGCCAGCAGCTACTCCACAGGGTACGAGCAGTACTTC.

This clone has only a few counts. The chain combines TRBV28 with TRBJ2-2, with D possibly matching TRBD1 (6 bases). CDR1 is MDHEN, CDR2 SYDVKM, per germline. The V gene lost 3 bases and the J gene lost 5 bases, with 19 bases spanning the gap. The CDR3 covers 17 residues. Here the CDR3 reads CASSFLTGRIGTGELFF. Written as DNA, the CDR3 is TGTGCCAGCAGTTTTCTGACAGGCCGGATCGGTACCGGGGAGCTGTTTTTT.

This clone was detected only once. This chain connects TRBV5-4 to TRBJ1-2, with a weak D call TRBD1 (6 bases). V lost 4 bases, J lost 2 bases, and 12 bases lay in between. The CDR3 covers 14 residues. CDR1 is SGHNT and CDR2 is YYREEE in the germline V gene (reference sequence). CDR3 coding DNA: TGTGCCAGCAGCACAGGGACGGGGAACTATGGCTACACCTTC. Protein: CASSTGTGNYGYTF.

The rearrangement joins TRBV13 to TRBJ2-3, with D possibly being TRBD2 (5 bases). The CDR3 length is 15 residues. Germline V gene data show CDR1 as PRHDT and CDR2 as FYEKMQ (reference sequence). Deletions cut 4 bases from V and 3 bases from J, with 14 bases between. CDR3 DNA sequence: TGTGCCAGCAGCTCCCGTGGCGGGCAGACAGATACGCAGTATTTT. Protein sequence: CASSSRGGQTDTQYF.

The CDR3 nucleotides are TGTGCCAGCAGCTTAGCATGGACTTCGGAAGCTTTCTTT. It is translated as CASSLAWTSEAFF. This chain connects TRBV7-8 to TRBJ1-1; D not certain. V lost 0 bases, J lost 8 bases, and 10 bases lay in between. The CDR3 is made up of 13 amino acids. The germline gives CDR1 SGHVS, CDR2 FQNEAQ.

The chain combines TRBV19 with TRBJ1-5; 7 bases fit TRBD1. The length of the CDR3 is 13 residues. Germline lookup yields CDR1 LNHDA and CDR2 SQIVND (reference sequence). J lost 7 bases, V lost 8 bases, and 8 bases had no gene match. CDR3 region: CASQEGARQPQHF. The CDR3 DNA is TGTGCCAGTCAGGAGGGGGCGCGGCAGCCCCAGCATTTT. The full variable domain, rest sourced from reference TRBV19 and TRBJ1-5, is DGGITQSPKYLFRKEGQNVTLSCEQNLNHDAMYWYRQDPGQGLRLIYYSQIVNDFQKGDIAEGYSVSREKKESFPLTVTSAQKNPTAFYLCASQEGARQPQHFGDGTRLSIL.